Below are 5 T cell receptor beta chains sequenced from a single sample in a study of blood T cell repertoires in COVID-19 (dated by TCRdb to the early 2020s). Library creation used the immunoSEQ multiplex PCR assay. In TCRdb, the immuneACCESS table is reduced to in-frame sequences with V and J assigned. These tables do not hold every clone; where another copy was compared, an unresolved V gene accounts for under half, and the others remain unexplained. Across this sample there are about 120,000 clones, with roughly 85% seen only once. The ten biggest clones cover 5% to 6% of the sample. Input material: peripheral blood. All receptors come from a woman in her sixties or seventies with COVID-19, enrolled during active disease.

This clone came up once. This chain links TRBV7-3 with TRBJ2-3, with TRBD1 matching over 9 bases. CDR1 and CDR2 (germline): SGHTA, FQGTGA. The CDR3 consists of 19 residues. V lost 1 base to trimming and J lost 4 bases; unmatched junction nucleotides: 15. Written as DNA, the CDR3 is TGTGCCAGCAGCTTAAAAGGACCGGGACAGGGACTCTGGTCAGATACGCAGTATTTT. Amino acids: CASSLKGPGQGLWSDTQYF.

This chain links TRBV5-1 with TRBJ1-6; possibly TRBD1 for D (6 bases). CDR1 is SGHRS and CDR2 is YFSETQ in the germline V gene. CDR3 size: 16 residues. The V end was cut by 0 bases, the J end by 10 bases, with 17 bases between. The CDR3 bases are TGCGCCAGCAGCTTGGCCGAGGGGGAACCAGGGTCACCCCTCCACTTT. Its protein is CASSLAEGEPGSPLHF.

Comment on this clone: One end of the junction varies from germline; a read error may be responsible. The V and J genes are TRBV19 and TRBJ1-2; D is uncertain. The CDR3 totals 11 residues. Germline assignment: CDR1 LNHDA and CDR2 SQIVND (reference sequence). The CDR3 bases are TGTGCAAGTACGGGGTGGCGTGGCTACACCTTC. Translating gives CASTGWRGYTF.

The chain couples TRBV19 to TRBJ1-6, with D unclear. CDR1 is LNHDA, CDR2 SQIVND, per germline (reference sequence). The CDR3 totals 13 residues. V was shortened by 6 bases and J by 3 bases, with 6 bases between the two germline ends. DNA for the CDR3: TGTGCCAGTAGCCATGTCTATAATTCACCCCTCCACTTT. This codes for CASSHVYNSPLHF.

This rearrangement joins TRBV5-1 to TRBJ1-6, with unresolved D. The CDR3 has 15 residues. With 0 bases removed from V and 6 bases from J, the gap between germline ends came to 10 bases. Germline-derived CDR1 and CDR2 are SGHRS and YFSETQ. CDR3 nucleotides: TGCGCCAGCAGCTTGGAGCAGGCGCTTAATTCACCCCTCCACTTT. It translates to CASSLEQALNSPLHF.